The present TCR beta chain was sequenced within a study of CXCR3-negative and CXCR3-positive naive CD8 T cells. Study results and caveats: Naive cells that were CXCR3-negative or CXCR3-positive used TRBV-TRBJ genes alike, while memory cells diverged. Researchers report that CXCR3-positive naive cells carry more hydrophobic TRB CDR3s than CXCR3-negative naive cells.

Details on this clonotype: Its specificity is unknown.

cDNA libraries for TRB were generated by 5' RACE incorporating UMI labels. Following a re-call of the 5' RACE reads, TCRdb has one entry per CDR3 protein and lacks DNA. The sample table includes 120,000 to 150,000 distinct CDR3 sequences. CD45RO-CCR7+CD27+CD95- was the phenotype of naive CD8+ T cells. The CDR3 sequence is 12 residues long. The chain is built from TRBV12-3 or TRBV12-4 and TRBJ2-7; TCRdb picks TRBD1, but there is no DNA to check that call. The specimen sequenced was naive CXCR3+ CD8+ T cells from blood. Regarding subset: CD45RO-CCR7+CD27+CD95- naive CD8+ T cells expressing CXCR3 (TNR3+). The TCR sequence derives from a human donor in good health. Some clones in this sample may be carry-over from other donors' samples. CDR3: CASRGTDYEQYF.